This T cell receptor (beta chain) is drawn from a study of blood T cell repertoires in COVID-19 (dated by TCRdb to between 2020 and 2021). Regarding the complete study: Samples from collaborators originated in the United States, Italy and Spain and spanned both the acute and convalescent phases of COVID-19. Sample metadata almost always included a de-identified subject ID, COVID-19 status, age in years and sex. The repertoires were released in a freely available public database intended as a resource for research on the immune response to SARS-CoV-2. The material from the prospective study consisted of cDNA or gDNA derived from T cells, B-cell-depleted T cells, or PBMCs. Deeply sampled blood TCRbeta repertoires from subjects exposed to, actively infected with, or recovered from COVID-19 were included in the dataset. Where available, HLA class I and class II types were obtained from metadata supplied by the sample provider rather than from assay-based typing. The samples were drawn from two sources: the first 160 participants of the ongoing ImmuneRACE study, and 1,000 to 1,500 subjects contributed by 6 global collaborators.

About this clone: Its antigen is still unknown. Within one base of it there is no much larger clone, and no base qualities were kept.

Study-wide conclusions, independent of this receptor: Clinical and demographic metadata were provided uncurated, with the amount varying by source and participant.

Each collaborating institution followed its own protocols to collect whole blood in K2EDTA tubes. For TCRbeta analysis, collaborators shipped samples as frozen whole blood, isolated PBMCs, or DNA extracted from either of those sample types. Trimming takes 3 bases off V and 8 bases off J; junction bases not matched to a gene: 9. The CDR3 has 16 amino acids, counting the end cysteine and phenylalanine. The retained sequence is limited to the CDR3, 48 bases, with the frame set at the first base. The germline V gene (reference sequence) sets CDR1 to LNHDA and CDR2 to SQIVND. The immunoSEQ Assay, a bias-controlled multiplex PCR, was used to amplify TCRbeta CDR3 regions from genomic DNA. Turning to the authors' computational methods: Nucleated cell counts per sample were estimated from amplification of reference gene primers within the assay. Sequence reads were collapsed and filtered to measure the absolute abundance of every unique TCRbeta CDR3 rearrangement. For each sample, productive Simpson clonality was calculated by taking the square root of Simpson's diversity index across productive rearrangements. Entries here come from immuneACCESS through TCRdb and include only in-frame sequences with V and J called. Some clones fail to appear in such tables; in the studies checked, an unresolved V gene covers under half of the shortfall, and the cause of the remainder is unknown. Clone size and V and J calls were adopted from that table, with D and trimming inferred from the DNA. The sample profile shows some 100,000 clones; about 89% of them were found once. The leading ten clones occupy under 3.5% of the sample.

Sequenced: peripheral blood. This TCR came from a woman aged 70-85 years with acute or convalescent COVID-19. Rearrangement joined TRBV19 to TRBJ2-1, and TRBD1 aligns with 11 junction nucleotides. The CDR3 has the sequence CASSIRLGQGAYEQFF. The DNA sequence follows: TGTGCCAGTAGTATCCGATTAGGACAGGGGGCCTATGAGCAGTTCTTC.